Following are 23 T cell receptor beta chains from one sample sequenced in a study of blood T cell repertoires in COVID-19. Measured with immunoSEQ multiplex PCR; TCRdb has only the in-frame clones, and not every one. The table has around 130,000 clones, just under 85% seen once. Input material: peripheral blood. The source is a woman in her fifties or sixties with acute or convalescent COVID-19.

V gene TRBV7-9 combines with J gene TRBJ2-2, with D possibly TRBD1 on 6 matching bases. Germline V lookup: CDR1 SEHNR, CDR2 FQNEAQ (reference sequence). The CDR3 is 14 residues long. The V end lost 6 bases, the J end lost 4 bases, and 12 bases lay between the germline ends. CDR3: CASSSGEGTGELFF. In DNA form, the CDR3 reads TGTGCCAGCAGTTCAGGGGAAGGCACCGGGGAGCTGTTTTTT.

CDR3 coding DNA: TGTGCCAGCAGTGAAGGTGCGCGGGGGGGCGTTACGCAGTATTTT. Translation: CASSEGARGGVTQYF. The chain joins TRBV6-1 to TRBJ2-3; TRBD2 matches at 9 bases. V shed 1 base and J 8 bases; nucleotides not matched to a gene: 7. This CDR3 has 15 amino acids. Germline CDR1 reads MNHNS; CDR2 reads SASEGT.

The rearrangement uses TRBV6-2 or TRBV6-3 and TRBJ2-1, with a possible D match to TRBD2 (5 bases). Trimming cost V 5 bases and J 4 bases, with 15 bases left between them. The CDR3 totals 15 residues. Germline lookup yields CDR1 MNHEY and CDR2 SVGEGT. CDR3 coding DNA: TGTGCCAGCAGTGGTCCCAGCGGAATATACAATGAGCAGTTCTTC. As protein: CASSGPSGIYNEQFF.

The V and J genes are TRBV5-5 and TRBJ1-5; D is uncertain. This CDR3 region has 15 residues. Germline V CDR1 and CDR2: SGHKS, YYEKEE (reference sequence). Trimming removed 2 bases at V and 5 bases at J, with 14 bases between. CDR3 bases: TGTGCCAGCAGCTTTGCGGGGAGACAAGATCAGCCCCAGCATTTT. Protein sequence: CASSFAGRQDQPQHF.

The chain recombines TRBV29-1 with TRBJ2-3; 7 nucleotides match TRBD1. Germline-derived CDR1 and CDR2 are SQVTM and ANQGSEA. The CDR3 length is 12 residues. V shed 6 bases and J 6 bases; nucleotides not matched to a gene: 6. The CDR3 sequence is CSVLTGLDTQYF. The CDR3 DNA follows: TGCAGCGTCCTGACAGGGTTGGATACGCAGTATTTT.

The V call is TRBV4-1, the J call TRBJ1-2, with D perhaps matching TRBD1 (6 bases). Per the germline V gene, CDR1 is MGHRA and CDR2 is YSYEKL. CDR3 length equals 17 residues. Between the trimmed V and J ends, which lost 1 base and 0 bases, there was a span of 15 bases. Here the CDR3 reads CASSQAWTDEPNYGYTF. In DNA, the CDR3 is TGCGCCAGCAGCCAAGCCTGGACAGACGAACCTAACTATGGCTACACCTTC.

The CDR3 here is CASSPPVGQGLRGYTF. CDR3 DNA: TGTGCCAGCTCACCACCGGTCGGGCAGGGCTTACGAGGCTACACCTTC. The chain is built from TRBV18 and TRBJ1-2, with D perhaps TRBD1 (5 bases). There are 16 residues in the CDR3. Between the trimmed V and J ends, which lost 0 bases and 8 bases, there was a span of 19 bases. Germline CDR1 and CDR2: KGHSH and LQKENI.

The rearrangement uses TRBV19 and TRBJ1-6, with 8 bases that match TRBD1. After removal of 8 bases from V and 5 bases from J, the junction contained 5 bases not matched to a gene. The CDR3 sequence is 14 residues long. Germline V gives CDR1 LNHDA, CDR2 SQIVND (reference sequence). This CDR3 is CASSDRDNNSPLHF. In nucleotides, the CDR3 is TGTGCCAGTTCGGACAGGGATAATAATTCACCCCTCCACTTT.

For the CDR3, the DNA is TGCGCCAGCAGCGAGGTGACCGGGGAGCTGTTTTTT. Protein product: CASSEVTGELFF. The rearrangement links TRBV5-1 to TRBJ2-2, with D hard to call. The CDR3 runs 12 residues. Trimming removed 4 bases at V and 5 bases at J, with 6 bases between. Germline V gives CDR1 SGHRS, CDR2 YFSETQ.

This sequence joins TRBV4-2 and TRBJ1-1; 7 bases match TRBD1. CDR1 LGHNA and CDR2 YNFKEQ come from the germline V gene. This CDR3 has 16 amino acids. Losses at the gene ends were 2 bases for V and 4 bases for J; bases not matched to a gene: 10. The CDR3 DNA follows: TGTGCCAGCAGCCAATCTCCGGGACAGTCCTTCACTGAAGCTTTCTTT. Translation gives CASSQSPGQSFTEAFF.

The chain combines TRBV4-1 with TRBJ2-3; 10 bases map to TRBD1. With 8 bases clipped from V and 2 bases from J, the junction kept 1 base outside the gene matches. CDR1 is MGHRA and CDR2 is YSYEKL in the germline V gene. The CDR3 consists of 13 residues. The CDR3 DNA follows: TGCGCCAGCGGACAGGGGGTCACAGATACGCAGTATTTT. This codes for CASGQGVTDTQYF.

The V gene is TRBV14, the J gene TRBJ2-1, with TRBD1 as a possible D gene (6 bases). Germline CDR1 and CDR2: SGHDN and FVKESK. With 0 bases removed from V and 3 bases from J, the gap between germline ends came to 12 bases. This CDR3 is built from 16 residues. The CDR3 is CASSQEKGTSYNEQFF. CDR3 DNA sequence: TGTGCCAGCAGCCAAGAGAAAGGGACAAGCTACAATGAGCAGTTCTTC.

V is TRBV11-3 and J is TRBJ2-2, with 7 bases that match TRBD2. Looked up from germline, CDR1 is SGHNT and CDR2 is YENEEA. The J segment lost 4 bases and the V segment lost 3 bases, leaving 5 bases of the junction unmatched. The CDR3 is 15 residues long. In DNA form, the CDR3 reads TGTGCCAGCAGCTTCAGTGGGGGGGTCACCGGGGAGCTGTTTTTT. This encodes CASSFSGGVTGELFF.

V gene TRBV5-1 combines with J gene TRBJ2-6; TRBD1 aligns across 8 bases. CDR3 length equals 19 residues. Per the germline V gene, CDR1 is SGHRS and CDR2 is YFSETQ. The trim removed 3 bases at V and 0 bases at J, leaving 11 bases unmatched. The CDR3 DNA reads as TGCGCCAGCAGCTCCCCGAGGGACAGGAGTGACTCTGGGGCCAACGTCCTGACTTTC. This gives the protein CASSSPRDRSDSGANVLTF.

The chain employs TRBV5-1 and TRBJ2-7; D unclear. The CDR3 has 16 amino acids. Trimming removed 0 bases from V and 2 bases from J, with 15 bases in between. The germline CDR1 and CDR2 sequences are SGHRS and YFSETQ. CDR3 region: CASSLASGVETYEQYF. In DNA form, the CDR3 reads TGCGCCAGCAGCTTGGCCTCGGGTGTGGAGACCTACGAGCAGTACTTC.

The chain joins TRBV6-5 to TRBJ1-6; D is ambiguous. Germline lookup yields CDR1 MNHEY and CDR2 SVGAGI. Trimming removed 5 bases from V and 5 bases from J, with 10 bases in between. The CDR3 length is 14 residues. CDR3 loop: CASSTRQNNSPLHF. In DNA, the CDR3 is TGTGCCAGCAGTACGAGGCAGAATAATTCACCCCTCCACTTT.

The rearrangement uses TRBV19 and TRBJ1-6; weak D call: TRBD1 (6 bases). CDR3 length: 13 amino acids. Per germline, CDR1 LNHDA and CDR2 SQIVND (reference sequence). The ends were cut back, 2 bases at V and 8 bases at J, with 7 bases in the middle. CDR3 amino acids: CASSINRDSPLHF. CDR3 nucleotides: TGTGCCAGTAGTATAAACAGGGATTCACCCCTCCACTTT.

The chain uses TRBV20-1 and TRBJ1-4; 8 bases line up with TRBD1. CDR3 size: 15 residues. Germline assignment: CDR1 DFQATT and CDR2 SNEGSKA (reference sequence). V dropped 3 bases and J dropped 8; count of bases not matched to a gene: 11. CDR3 nucleotide sequence: TGCAGTGCTAGTGAAAGTCAGGGGGCGGGGGAAAAACTGTTTTTT. Its protein product is CSASESQGAGEKLFF.

This rearrangement joins TRBV6-6 to TRBJ2-7; tentative D call: TRBD2 (6 bases). The CDR3 sequence is 13 residues long. V was shortened by 6 bases and J by 5 bases, with 14 bases between the two germline ends. CDR1 MNHNY and CDR2 SVGAGI come from the germline V gene (reference sequence). The CDR3 nucleotides read TGTGCCAGCAGGCTTTTTAGGGAGGACGAGCAGTACTTC. This gives the protein CASRLFREDEQYF.

V and J are TRBV5-5 and TRBJ1-5; 9 bases fit TRBD1. The CDR3 loop spans 18 amino acids. Germline V CDR1 and CDR2: SGHKS, YYEKEE (reference sequence). After removal of 4 bases from V and 2 bases from J, the junction contained 13 bases not matched to a gene. CDR3 residues: CASSPVEQGANRNQPQHF. The DNA for the CDR3 is TGTGCCAGCAGCCCGGTAGAACAGGGGGCAAATCGCAATCAGCCCCAGCATTTT.

The chain couples TRBV15 to TRBJ2-3; 8 bases match TRBD1. V lost 4 bases to trimming and J lost 10 bases; unmatched junction nucleotides: 7. CDR1 LNHNV and CDR2 YYDKDF come from the germline V gene (reference sequence). The CDR3 is 13 amino acids. The CDR3 DNA is TGTGCCACCAGCACAGGGGGCGGCGGGGCGCAGTATTTT. Its translation is CATSTGGGGAQYF. The full variable domain, its missing parts supplied by reference TRBV15 and TRBJ2-3, is DAMVIQNPRYQVTQFGKPVTLSCSQTLNHNVMYWYQQKSSQAPKLLFHYYDKDFNNEADTPDNFQSRRPNTSFCFLDIRSPGLGDTAMYLCATSTGGGGAQYFGPGTRLTVL.

This chain uses TRBV11-2 with TRBJ2-3; 11 bases match TRBD1. CDR1 and CDR2 from the germline V gene are SGHAT and FQNNGV. V shed 3 bases, J shed 4 bases, and the junction held 9 bases outside the gene matches. This CDR3 comprises 17 residues. DNA for the CDR3: TGTGCCAGCAGCTTTAACGGACAGGGGGCTTCGGCAGATACGCAGTATTTT. This encodes CASSFNGQGASADTQYF.

The CDR3, as DNA: TGTGCCATCAGTGGTAAGGACCGACCGGGGAAAGTCAATGAGCAGTTCTTC. Its translation: CAISGKDRPGKVNEQFF. The chain is built from TRBV10-3 and TRBJ2-1; D is possibly TRBD2 (5 bases). Germline V gene lookup returns CDR1 ENHRY and CDR2 SYGVKD. Trimming removed 4 bases at V and 6 bases at J, with 22 bases between. This CDR3 is built from 17 residues.